The TCR beta chain described here comes from a study of shared clonotypes between healthy human individuals. General study results and limits: Represented genetic and exposure-history diversity was restricted by having few donors.

With 4 bases removed from V and 7 bases from J, the gap between germline ends came to 12 bases. Germline V gene data show CDR1 as SGDLS and CDR2 as YYNGEE. The CDR3 totals 13 residues. Sequencing used immunoSEQ multiplex PCR; TCRdb keeps in-frame clones, though not all of them. The table includes millions of clones, approximately 94% detected once. Remarks on this clone: The antigen is unknown.

This clonotype originated in a man in his late teens or twenties in good health. Source material: naive CD4+ T cells sorted from blood. As for subset: CD45RA+ positively selected. The V call is TRBV9, the J call TRBJ1-5; D is uncertain. Here the CDR3 reads CASSREARQPQHF. The CDR3 region has the DNA TGTGCCAGCAGCCGGGAGGCGCGGCAGCCCCAGCATTTT. The complete variable domain, with remaining parts taken from reference TRBV9 and TRBJ1-5, reads DSGVTQTPKHLITATGQRVTLRCSPRSGDLSVYWYQQSLDQGLQFLIQYYNGEERAKGNILERFSAQQFPDLHSELNLSSLELGDSALYFCASSREARQPQHFGDGTRLSIL.